A selection of T cell receptor beta chains follows, all from one sample in a study of T cell responses to AZD1222 COVID-19 vaccine. Clones were read by immunoSEQ multiplex PCR, and TCRdb kept only the in-frame ones, dropping some. This table holds some 120,000 clones, approximately 88% found once. Sequencing was performed on peripheral blood, taken 28 days after the second AZD1222 dose. The receptors here all came from an adult who received the AZD1222 COVID-19 vaccine. CDR3s include the opening cysteine and the closing phenylalanine or tryptophan. D genes are given only for firm matches.

d_gene: NA
j_gene: TRBJ1-4
v_gene: TRBV6-5
CDR3aa: CASSYSGDEKLFF

d_gene: NA
j_gene: TRBJ2-7
v_gene: TRBV3-1/TRBV3-2
CDR3aa: CASSQDGSHRESWSYEQYF

d_gene: TRBD1
j_gene: TRBJ2-1
v_gene: TRBV19
CDR3aa: CASMGDSLNEQFF

d_gene: NA
j_gene: TRBJ1-2
v_gene: TRBV11-3
CDR3aa: CASSLEAGVNYGYTF

d_gene: TRBD1
j_gene: TRBJ1-6
v_gene: TRBV5-5
CDR3aa: CASSLVAGGLGSPLHF

d_gene: NA
j_gene: TRBJ1-1
v_gene: TRBV19
CDR3aa: CASRIGLNTEAFF

d_gene: NA
j_gene: TRBJ1-5
v_gene: TRBV6-5
CDR3aa: CASRTDSNQPQHF

d_gene: NA
j_gene: TRBJ1-1
v_gene: TRBV18
CDR3aa: CASSPNSNTEAFF

d_gene: NA
j_gene: TRBJ1-2
v_gene: TRBV6-1
CDR3aa: CASSDQSRANYGYTF

d_gene: NA
j_gene: TRBJ2-1
v_gene: TRBV3-1/TRBV3-2
CDR3aa: CASSQQGLEQFF

d_gene: NA
j_gene: TRBJ2-1
v_gene: TRBV5-1
CDR3aa: CASSADSLPDNEQFF

d_gene: TRBD2
j_gene: TRBJ2-2
v_gene: TRBV6-5
CDR3aa: CASSRAGPTTGELFF

d_gene: NA
j_gene: TRBJ2-6
v_gene: TRBV18
CDR3aa: CASSRDSGANVLTF

d_gene: NA
j_gene: TRBJ2-5
v_gene: TRBV3-1/TRBV3-2
CDR3aa: CASSPKTTEQETQYF

d_gene: NA
j_gene: TRBJ1-2
v_gene: TRBV28
CDR3aa: CASSLWQGNYGYTF

d_gene: TRBD1
j_gene: TRBJ1-5
v_gene: TRBV19
CDR3aa: CASSTRQGGRPQHF

d_gene: TRBD1
j_gene: TRBJ2-3
v_gene: TRBV6-5
CDR3aa: CASSTGQGRPDTQYF

d_gene: NA
j_gene: TRBJ1-1
v_gene: TRBV7-6
CDR3aa: CASSGGTEAFF

d_gene: NA
j_gene: TRBJ2-1
v_gene: TRBV28
CDR3aa: CASSFNEQFF

d_gene: NA
j_gene: TRBJ2-2
v_gene: TRBV19
CDR3aa: CASSIALTNTGELFF

d_gene: TRBD1
j_gene: TRBJ2-5
v_gene: TRBV24-1
CDR3aa: CATSEPGGDETQYF

d_gene: TRBD1
j_gene: TRBJ2-7
v_gene: TRBV7-8
CDR3aa: CASSEGQAYEQYF

d_gene: NA
j_gene: TRBJ2-2
v_gene: TRBV9
CDR3aa: CASSVAVGLSTGELFF

d_gene: NA
j_gene: TRBJ1-4
v_gene: TRBV5-1
CDR3aa: CASSLTTPAREKLFF

d_gene: NA
j_gene: TRBJ2-5
v_gene: TRBV3-1/TRBV3-2
CDR3aa: CASSQGARETQYF

d_gene: NA
j_gene: TRBJ1-6
v_gene: TRBV28
CDR3aa: CASSYPSGGQGNSPLHF

d_gene: TRBD1
j_gene: TRBJ1-1
v_gene: TRBV2
CDR3aa: CASRLRQGKAFF

d_gene: NA
j_gene: TRBJ1-1
v_gene: TRBV7-2
CDR3aa: CASSLVENTEAFF

d_gene: NA
j_gene: TRBJ2-7
v_gene: TRBV27
CDR3aa: CASSLDISYEQYF

d_gene: NA
j_gene: TRBJ1-1
v_gene: TRBV27
CDR3aa: CASSLIQATEAFF

d_gene: NA
j_gene: TRBJ1-4
v_gene: TRBV5-4
CDR3aa: CASSLGQSDEKLFF

d_gene: TRBD1
j_gene: TRBJ2-7
v_gene: TRBV6-2/TRBV6-3
CDR3aa: CASSGRGLSSYEQYF

d_gene: TRBD1
j_gene: TRBJ1-2
v_gene: TRBV25-1
CDR3aa: CASSEYATGGGYTF

d_gene: NA
j_gene: TRBJ1-1
v_gene: TRBV7-9
CDR3aa: CASSIGGDTEAFF

d_gene: NA
j_gene: TRBJ1-5
v_gene: TRBV7-2
CDR3aa: CASSLSNQPQHF

d_gene: NA
j_gene: TRBJ1-1
v_gene: TRBV19
CDR3aa: CASSMLAGSTEAFF

d_gene: TRBD1
j_gene: TRBJ2-7
v_gene: TRBV5-1
CDR3aa: CASSPTGSLTYEQYF

d_gene: TRBD1
j_gene: TRBJ1-2
v_gene: TRBV6-5
CDR3aa: CASSPLDRGYGYTF

d_gene: NA
j_gene: TRBJ2-1
v_gene: TRBV27
CDR3aa: CASSQYNEQFF

d_gene: NA
j_gene: TRBJ1-1
v_gene: TRBV7-2
CDR3aa: CASSLGTDMNTEAFF

d_gene: TRBD2
j_gene: TRBJ2-5
v_gene: TRBV5-1
CDR3aa: CASTPGGSGGRETQYF

d_gene: NA
j_gene: TRBJ1-6
v_gene: TRBV10-3
CDR3aa: CAIRGQEGPLHF

d_gene: TRBD2
j_gene: TRBJ2-7
v_gene: TRBV28
CDR3aa: CASSRRAGGGYEQYF

d_gene: NA
j_gene: TRBJ1-2
v_gene: TRBV9
CDR3aa: CASSAREGNYGYTF

d_gene: TRBD1
j_gene: TRBJ1-5
v_gene: TRBV3-1/TRBV3-2
CDR3aa: CASSERTGNQPQHF

d_gene: NA
j_gene: TRBJ1-2
v_gene: TRBV18
CDR3aa: CASSPRGRNYGYTF

d_gene: NA
j_gene: TRBJ1-1
v_gene: TRBV7-9
CDR3aa: CASRRTITTEAFF

d_gene: NA
j_gene: TRBJ1-3
v_gene: TRBV21-1
CDR3aa: CASSNRQGYGNTIYF

d_gene: TRBD2
j_gene: TRBJ2-1
v_gene: TRBV2
CDR3aa: CASTAPSGAREQFF

d_gene: NA
j_gene: TRBJ2-5
v_gene: TRBV6-2/TRBV6-3
CDR3aa: CASSYQETQYF

d_gene: NA
j_gene: TRBJ2-1
v_gene: TRBV24-1
CDR3aa: CATSDHVGEQFF

d_gene: TRBD1
j_gene: TRBJ1-1
v_gene: TRBV18
CDR3aa: CASSQADRASEAFF

d_gene: TRBD2
j_gene: TRBJ2-5
v_gene: TRBV10-2
CDR3aa: CASTLAGQETQYF

d_gene: NA
j_gene: TRBJ1-3
v_gene: TRBV6-5
CDR3aa: CASSRTKGNTIYF

d_gene: TRBD1
j_gene: TRBJ1-2
v_gene: TRBV18
CDR3aa: CASSPGTGYGYTF